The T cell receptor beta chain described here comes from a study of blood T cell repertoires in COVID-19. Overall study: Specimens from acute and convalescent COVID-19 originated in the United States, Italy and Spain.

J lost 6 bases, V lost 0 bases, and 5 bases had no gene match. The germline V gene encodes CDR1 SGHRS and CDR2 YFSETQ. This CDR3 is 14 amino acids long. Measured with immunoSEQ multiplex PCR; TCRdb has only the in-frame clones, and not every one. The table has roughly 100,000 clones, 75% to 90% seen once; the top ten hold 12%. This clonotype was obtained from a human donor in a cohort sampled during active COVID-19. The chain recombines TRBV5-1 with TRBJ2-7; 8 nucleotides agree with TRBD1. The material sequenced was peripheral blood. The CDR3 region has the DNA TGCGCCAGCAGCTTGGCCCTCGGACAGGGCGAGCAGTACTTC. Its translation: CASSLALGQGEQYF.